The rows below give T cell receptor beta chains drawn from one sample of a study of early T cells in non-severe SARS-CoV-2 infection. TCRdb reprocessed the 5' RACE reads with MiXCR, giving one entry per CDR3 protein. The data hold tens of thousands of distinct CDR3 sequences, with 13% observed a single time. The sequences come from whole blood, collected at baseline. The origin of the receptors is an adult who was a healthcare worker with PCR-confirmed SARS-CoV-2 infection or an uninfected control (not recorded which). The CDR3 runs from the conserved cysteine through the conserved F or W. Fields, in order: J gene, clone size, V gene, D gene, CDR3 DNA, CDR3 protein. A D gene is named only where the DNA matches it firmly. Clone size is given for some rows only: seen once, a few or many times, or a class if the clone is expanded.

J gene: TRBJ2-3
clone size: NA
V gene: TRBV27
D gene: NA
CDR3 DNA: TGTGCCAGCAGTTTTTGGGACCAAATCCGGGATACGCAGTATTTT
CDR3 protein: CASSFWDQIRDTQYF

J gene: TRBJ2-3
clone size: NA
V gene: TRBV6-5
D gene: TRBD2
CDR3 DNA: TGTGCCAGCAGCCCAGCGGGGCCCCACCGAGCAGATACGCAGTATTTT
CDR3 protein: CASSPAGPHRADTQYF

J gene: TRBJ2-1
clone size: NA
V gene: TRBV25-1
D gene: TRBD1
CDR3 DNA: TGTGCCAGCAGGACCGGGACAGGATACAATGAGCAGTTCTTC
CDR3 protein: CASRTGTGYNEQFF

J gene: TRBJ1-1
clone size: NA
V gene: TRBV5-1
D gene: NA
CDR3 DNA: TGCGCCAGCAGCTTGTCACCGGGTTGGGACACTGAAGCTTTCTTT
CDR3 protein: CASSLSPGWDTEAFF

J gene: TRBJ1-3
clone size: NA
V gene: TRBV10-2
D gene: NA
CDR3 DNA: TGCGCCAGCAGTGAGTCGTTCAGCGGAAACACCATATATTTT
CDR3 protein: CASSESFSGNTIYF

J gene: TRBJ2-7
clone size: many
V gene: TRBV6-2/TRBV6-3
D gene: NA
CDR3 DNA: TGTGCCAGCAGTTACTTCACCTACGAGCAGTACTTC
CDR3 protein: CASSYFTYEQYF

J gene: TRBJ1-5
clone size: many
V gene: TRBV5-1
D gene: TRBD1
CDR3 DNA: TGCGCCAGCAGCTTGGGGACAGGGGATCAGCCCCAGCATTTT
CDR3 protein: CASSLGTGDQPQHF

J gene: TRBJ2-6
clone size: many
V gene: TRBV6-5
D gene: NA
CDR3 DNA: TGTGCCAGCAGCTCTGAGAGCTCTGGGGCCAACGTCCTGACTTTC
CDR3 protein: CASSSESSGANVLTF

J gene: TRBJ2-1
clone size: many
V gene: TRBV11-3
D gene: TRBD1
CDR3 DNA: TGTGCCAGCACCGCGGGACAGGGCCACAATGAGCAGTTCTTC
CDR3 protein: CASTAGQGHNEQFF

J gene: TRBJ1-5
clone size: NA
V gene: TRBV19
D gene: TRBD1
CDR3 DNA: TGTGCCAGTAGGCGATCAGGGGGCAACAATCAGCCCCAGCATTTT
CDR3 protein: CASRRSGGNNQPQHF

J gene: TRBJ2-3
clone size: few
V gene: TRBV28
D gene: TRBD2
CDR3 DNA: TGTGCCAGCAGTCCATCAGGGACTAGCCAAGCAGATACGCAGTATTTT
CDR3 protein: CASSPSGTSQADTQYF

J gene: TRBJ1-1
clone size: few
V gene: TRBV7-9
D gene: NA
CDR3 DNA: TGTGCCAGCAGCTTAAGGGACGAGGACACTGAAGCTTTCTTT
CDR3 protein: CASSLRDEDTEAFF

J gene: TRBJ2-3
clone size: NA
V gene: TRBV10-3
D gene: NA
CDR3 DNA: TGTGCCATCAGTGATCAGGGGTCCAGGCCTTCTACAGATACGCAGTATTTT
CDR3 protein: CAISDQGSRPSTDTQYF

J gene: TRBJ2-7
clone size: few
V gene: TRBV28
D gene: NA
CDR3 DNA: TGTGCCAGCAGGGATCCTTACGAGCAGTACTTC
CDR3 protein: CASRDPYEQYF

J gene: TRBJ1-2
clone size: few
V gene: TRBV2
D gene: TRBD1
CDR3 DNA: TGTGCCAGCAAGGGACAGGGGATTAACTATGGCTACACCTTC
CDR3 protein: CASKGQGINYGYTF

J gene: TRBJ1-1
clone size: many
V gene: TRBV25-1
D gene: NA
CDR3 DNA: TGTGCCAGCAAGGGCTCCGTGTCAGCTTTCTTT
CDR3 protein: CASKGSVSAFF

J gene: TRBJ1-2
clone size: many
V gene: TRBV2
D gene: NA
CDR3 DNA: TGTGCCAGCAGACTCGACACGGCGGGAGGCTACACCTTC
CDR3 protein: CASRLDTAGGYTF

J gene: TRBJ1-5
clone size: NA
V gene: TRBV7-9
D gene: TRBD1
CDR3 DNA: TGTGCCAGCAGCTTAGGGGACAGTTTTCAGCCCCAGCATTTT
CDR3 protein: CASSLGDSFQPQHF

J gene: TRBJ2-3
clone size: many
V gene: TRBV24-1
D gene: NA
CDR3 DNA: TGTGCCACCGGTGCACCATCCGTAGGGAAGGGCGATACGCAGTATTTT
CDR3 protein: CATGAPSVGKGDTQYF

J gene: TRBJ2-6
clone size: few
V gene: TRBV6-2/TRBV6-3
D gene: TRBD2
CDR3 DNA: TGTGCCAGCAGCCCATTCGAAGCGGGAGGGGCCAACGTCCTGACTTTC
CDR3 protein: CASSPFEAGGANVLTF

J gene: TRBJ1-1
clone size: NA
V gene: TRBV20-1
D gene: TRBD1
CDR3 DNA: TGCAGTGCCTCGACAGGGGGCATCACTGAAGCTTTCTTT
CDR3 protein: CSASTGGITEAFF

J gene: TRBJ1-1
clone size: few
V gene: TRBV27
D gene: NA
CDR3 DNA: TGTGCCAGCAGTCCAGGACAGTCGAGAGGCACTGAAGCTTTCTTT
CDR3 protein: CASSPGQSRGTEAFF

J gene: TRBJ1-6
clone size: NA
V gene: TRBV19
D gene: NA
CDR3 DNA: TGTGCCAGTAAACGGGACGCCGGGAATTCACCCCTCCACTTT
CDR3 protein: CASKRDAGNSPLHF

J gene: TRBJ1-3
clone size: few
V gene: TRBV7-9
D gene: TRBD1
CDR3 DNA: TGTGCCAGCAGCTCGACAGGGGCTGGAAACACCATATATTTT
CDR3 protein: CASSSTGAGNTIYF

J gene: TRBJ2-1
clone size: few
V gene: TRBV7-6
D gene: TRBD2
CDR3 DNA: TGTGCCAGCAGCTTAGATCGCCTAGCGGGGGCGGGCAATGAGCAGTTCTTC
CDR3 protein: CASSLDRLAGAGNEQFF

J gene: TRBJ2-7
clone size: NA
V gene: TRBV28
D gene: NA
CDR3 DNA: TGTGCCAGCAGTCCGCCGGCGACAGGTATTCAGTACGAGCAGTACTTC
CDR3 protein: CASSPPATGIQYEQYF

J gene: TRBJ1-2
clone size: few
V gene: TRBV7-8
D gene: TRBD1
CDR3 DNA: TGTGCCAGCAGCTTAGAATGGGGGACAGCTAACTATGGCTACACCTTC
CDR3 protein: CASSLEWGTANYGYTF

J gene: TRBJ2-3
clone size: NA
V gene: TRBV29-1
D gene: TRBD1
CDR3 DNA: TGCAGCGTGGTTCCGGGACAGACTAGCACAGATACGCAGTATTTT
CDR3 protein: CSVVPGQTSTDTQYF

J gene: TRBJ2-1
clone size: NA
V gene: TRBV7-9
D gene: TRBD2
CDR3 DNA: TGTGCCAGCAGTTTTAGCGGGGATGAGCAGTTCTTC
CDR3 protein: CASSFSGDEQFF

J gene: TRBJ2-1
clone size: few
V gene: TRBV7-3
D gene: NA
CDR3 DNA: TGTGCCAGCAGCTCTAACCCCTGGGAGCAGTTCTTC
CDR3 protein: CASSSNPWEQFF

J gene: TRBJ2-3
clone size: NA
V gene: TRBV12-3/TRBV12-4
D gene: TRBD2
CDR3 DNA: TGTGCCAGCAGCCCCATAGCGGGTACGCAGTATTTT
CDR3 protein: CASSPIAGTQYF

J gene: TRBJ2-2
clone size: NA
V gene: TRBV10-2
D gene: TRBD1
CDR3 DNA: TGCGCCAGCCAGGGGGCGCGGACCGGGGAGCTGTTTTTT
CDR3 protein: CASQGARTGELFF

J gene: TRBJ2-7
clone size: NA
V gene: TRBV7-2
D gene: NA
CDR3 DNA: TGTGCCAGCAGCGCACGGGGGAGACAGTCCTACGAGCAGTACTTC
CDR3 protein: CASSARGRQSYEQYF

J gene: TRBJ2-1
clone size: few
V gene: TRBV7-3
D gene: TRBD2
CDR3 DNA: TGTGCCAGCAGCTTCTTAGCGGGAGCTGGCAATGAGCAGTTCTTC
CDR3 protein: CASSFLAGAGNEQFF

J gene: TRBJ1-1
clone size: NA
V gene: TRBV4-3
D gene: TRBD1
CDR3 DNA: TGCGCCAGCAGCCATGGAACAGGGGGGACTGAAGCTTTCTTT
CDR3 protein: CASSHGTGGTEAFF

J gene: TRBJ2-1
clone size: NA
V gene: TRBV19
D gene: TRBD2
CDR3 DNA: TGTGCCAGTAGCCCTAGAGGTGGTAGCGGGAGCTCCTACAATGAGCAGTTCTTC
CDR3 protein: CASSPRGGSGSSYNEQFF

J gene: TRBJ1-6
clone size: few
V gene: TRBV29-1
D gene: NA
CDR3 DNA: TGCAGCGTTCTAGAGGGGGGGGCGGTTAATTCACCCCTCCACTTT
CDR3 protein: CSVLEGGAVNSPLHF

J gene: TRBJ1-5
clone size: few
V gene: TRBV10-3
D gene: NA
CDR3 DNA: TGTGCCATCAGTGAGGGCGAGAGTAGCAATCAGCCCCAGCATTTT
CDR3 protein: CAISEGESSNQPQHF

J gene: TRBJ2-1
clone size: NA
V gene: TRBV11-2
D gene: NA
CDR3 DNA: TGTGCCAGCAGCTTAACAGGGATGTACAATGAGCAGTTCTTC
CDR3 protein: CASSLTGMYNEQFF

J gene: TRBJ2-6
clone size: few
V gene: TRBV7-9
D gene: NA
CDR3 DNA: TGTGCCCTCCGGGACCCTCGCTCTGGGGCCAACGTCCTGACTTTC
CDR3 protein: CALRDPRSGANVLTF

J gene: TRBJ1-1
clone size: few
V gene: TRBV7-6
D gene: NA
CDR3 DNA: TGTGCCAGCAGCTTGTACCGGGGGCAGGAAGCTTTCTTT
CDR3 protein: CASSLYRGQEAFF

J gene: TRBJ2-1
clone size: few
V gene: TRBV30
D gene: NA
CDR3 DNA: TGTGCCTGGAGCGGGAGCTCCTACAATGAGCAGTTCTTC
CDR3 protein: CAWSGSSYNEQFF

J gene: TRBJ2-2
clone size: few
V gene: TRBV7-6
D gene: NA
CDR3 DNA: TGTGCCAGCAGCTTAGCGGGAGAGGCCGGGGAGCTGTTTTTT
CDR3 protein: CASSLAGEAGELFF

J gene: TRBJ2-5
clone size: NA
V gene: TRBV5-1
D gene: TRBD1
CDR3 DNA: TGCGCCAGCAGCCTTCCTGGACAGGGGATGGAAGAGACCCAGTACTTC
CDR3 protein: CASSLPGQGMEETQYF

J gene: TRBJ2-3
clone size: many
V gene: TRBV20-1
D gene: TRBD2
CDR3 DNA: TGCAGTGCCGTTCGGAGGACTAGCGGGAGATACACAGATACGCAGTATTTT
CDR3 protein: CSAVRRTSGRYTDTQYF

J gene: TRBJ2-7
clone size: NA
V gene: TRBV10-3
D gene: NA
CDR3 DNA: TGTGCCATCAGTGAGTCGTACCAATACGAGCAGTACTTC
CDR3 protein: CAISESYQYEQYF